This entry lists 10 T cell receptor beta chains sequenced from one sample in a study of T cell responses to AZD1222 COVID-19 vaccine. Produced via immunoSEQ multiplex PCR; TCRdb's table is partial and in-frame only. The top ten clones hold roughly 28% of a sample with 75,000 to 80,000 clones, about 74% of them seen once. The sequencing used peripheral blood, collected 28 days after the second dose of the MenACWY control vaccine. The receptors come from an adult who received the MenACWY meningococcal vaccine as a control.

This clone appeared many times. The V and J genes are TRBV5-4 and TRBJ1-4; 8 nucleotides agree with TRBD1. The trim removed 4 bases at V and 6 bases at J, leaving 8 bases unmatched. Germline V gives CDR1 SGHNT, CDR2 YYREEE (reference sequence). This CDR3 region has 15 residues. The CDR3 sequence is CASSEGQGGDEKLFF. CDR3 nucleotide sequence: TGTGCCAGCAGCGAAGGACAGGGTGGTGATGAAAAACTGTTTTTT.

The chain has TRBV7-9 and TRBJ2-7, with TRBD1 matching 7 bases. There are 15 residues in the CDR3. With 5 bases clipped from V and 1 base from J, the junction kept 8 bases outside the gene matches. Per the germline V gene, CDR1 is SEHNR and CDR2 is FQNEAQ (reference sequence). The CDR3, as DNA: TGTGCCAGCAGCCAAGAGACAGGGTTTTCCTACGAGCAGTACTTC. This codes for CASSQETGFSYEQYF.

The J gene is TRBJ1-2, the V gene TRBV9; weak D call: TRBD1 (6 bases). Germline values: CDR1 SGDLS, CDR2 YYNGEE. This CDR3 contains 14 residues. Between the trimmed V and J ends, which lost 4 bases and 3 bases, there was a span of 13 bases. The DNA of the CDR3 is TGTGCCAGCAGCTTCCAAGGGGGGGACTATGGCTACACCTTC. It translates to CASSFQGGDYGYTF.

This clone appeared a single time. The chain uses TRBV2 and TRBJ2-7; 10 bases match TRBD1. CDR1 SNHLY and CDR2 FYNNEI come from the germline V gene. The CDR3 spans 14 residues. The V and J ends lost 6 bases and 5 bases, in that order; junction bases with no gene match: 7. The CDR3 DNA is TGTGCCAGCAGGGGACAGGGGTATATCGACGAGCAGTACTTC. It codes for CASRGQGYIDEQYF.

In its sample, this clone was seen once. V and J are TRBV3-1 (or the pseudogene TRBV3-2) and TRBJ1-1; the D gene is possibly TRBD1 (5 bases). Trimming cost V 1 base and J 5 bases, with 14 bases left between them. This CDR3 contains 15 residues. Germline assignment: CDR1 LGHDT and CDR2 YNNKEL (reference sequence). CDR3 coding DNA: TGTGCCAGCAGCCAAGGGGCAGGGTCACGGACTGAAGCTTTCTTT. Translating it yields CASSQGAGSRTEAFF.

This clone has a single count. This chain joins TRBV14 and TRBJ2-1; 8 nucleotides line up with TRBD1. This CDR3 comprises 16 residues. Trimming cost V 6 bases and J 6 bases; bases outside gene matches: 13. Germline CDR1 SGHDN, CDR2 FVKESK. In DNA form, the CDR3 reads TGTGCCAGCAGTCAACGGCTTGGACAGGGCCCCAATGAGCAGTTCTTC. Its protein is CASSQRLGQGPNEQFF. Full variable domain (missing parts from reference TRBV14 and TRBJ2-1): EAGVTQFPSHSVIEKGQTVTLRCDPISGHDNLYWYRRVMGKEIKFLLHFVKESKQDESGMPNNRFLAERTGGTYSTLKVQPAELEDSGVYFCASSQRLGQGPNEQFFGPGTRLTVL.

This clone turned up a few times. The CDR3, as DNA: TGTGCCAGCAGCCGGCCGGCTAGCGGGCCGAACACCGGGGAGCTGTTTTTT. This encodes CASSRPASGPNTGELFF. The V and J genes are TRBV2 and TRBJ2-2, with 8 bases that match TRBD2. J was trimmed by 0 bases and V by 6 bases; bases with no gene match: 9. The CDR3 has 17 residues. The germline CDR1 and CDR2 sequences are SNHLY and FYNNEI.

The chain's CDR3 is CASGLVLGGNTEAFF. DNA for the CDR3: TGTGCTAGTGGTTTGGTACTCGGGGGGAACACTGAAGCTTTCTTT. This chain links TRBV12-5 with TRBJ1-1, with D possibly matching TRBD1 (5 bases). CDR3 size: 15 residues. Germline CDR1 LGHNT, CDR2 FRNRAP. Trimming took off 0 bases at V and 1 base at J, with 9 bases between the two ends. Based on the CDR3 plus reference TRBV12-5 and TRBJ1-1, the full variable domain is DARVTQTPRHKVTEMGQEVTMRCQPILGHNTVFWYRQTMMQGLELLAYFRNRAPLDDSGMPKDRFSAEMPDATLATLKIQPSEPRDSAVYFCASGLVLGGNTEAFFGQGTRLTVV.

The chain joins TRBV6-5 to TRBJ1-1, with D unclear. CDR1 is MNHEY and CDR2 is SVGAGI in the germline V gene. V gave up 4 bases and J gave up 5 bases, with 14 bases separating them. The CDR3 length is 14 residues. CDR3 sequence reads: CASSSASGMTEAFF. The DNA for the CDR3 is TGTGCCAGCAGTTCCGCCTCTGGGATGACTGAAGCTTTCTTT.

The chain uses TRBV5-4 and TRBJ2-3, with D perhaps matching TRBD1 or TRBD2 (5 bases each). V was trimmed by 3 bases and J by 1 base, leaving 12 bases between them. CDR3 length: 15 residues. Germline CDR1 reads SGHNT; CDR2 reads YYREEE (reference sequence). CDR3 region: CASSSPGPGTDTQYF. The CDR3 DNA is TGTGCCAGCAGCTCACCGGGACCAGGCACAGATACGCAGTATTTT.